A selection of T cell receptor beta chains follows, all from one sample in a study of a mutant IDH1 vaccine in newly diagnosed glioma. These receptors have no identified antigens. TCRdb's copy holds only in-frame clones and misses some; the assay was immunoSEQ multiplex PCR. The sample lists about 32,000 clones, under 80% occurring once. This specimen was PBMCs, taken from a glioma patient whose treatment included an IDH1 peptide vaccine. Every receptor here comes from a man aged 30 to 45 with glioma. Each CDR3 is given with its conserved first and last residue. Each record gives: J gene, V gene, clone size, D gene, CDR3 protein, CDR3 DNA. The D gene is left open where the match is weak. The listing skips clone size in some rows; elsewhere it reads once, few, many or a size class.

J gene: TRBJ1-1; V gene: TRBV30; clone size: .; D gene: TRBD1; CDR3 protein: CAWTRQGITEAFF; CDR3 DNA: TGTGCCTGGACCCGACAGGGAATCACTGAAGCTTTCTTT
J gene: TRBJ2-1; V gene: TRBV7-2; clone size: .; D gene: .; CDR3 protein: CASSLDGNNEQFF; CDR3 DNA: TGTGCCAGCAGCTTAGATGGCAACAATGAGCAGTTCTTC
J gene: TRBJ1-5; V gene: TRBV30; clone size: few; D gene: .; CDR3 protein: CAWSPRLGINQPQHF; CDR3 DNA: TGTGCCTGGTCCCCACGGTTAGGGATCAATCAGCCCCAGCATTTT
J gene: TRBJ1-1; V gene: TRBV7-9; clone size: .; D gene: .; CDR3 protein: CASSRPLGVNTEAFF; CDR3 DNA: TGTGCCAGCAGCCGACCCCTAGGGGTGAACACTGAAGCTTTCTTT
J gene: TRBJ1-3; V gene: TRBV7-2; clone size: .; D gene: .; CDR3 protein: CASSLSFSGVEPGNTIYF; CDR3 DNA: TGTGCCAGCAGCTTATCGTTCTCAGGGGTAGAGCCTGGAAACACCATATATTTT
J gene: TRBJ1-1; V gene: TRBV2; clone size: .; D gene: TRBD1; CDR3 protein: CASRADRGRTEAFF; CDR3 DNA: TGTGCCAGCAGGGCGGACAGGGGGCGGACTGAAGCTTTCTTT
J gene: TRBJ1-1; V gene: TRBV5-6; clone size: few; D gene: TRBD1; CDR3 protein: CASSFQGAGAFF; CDR3 DNA: TGTGCCAGCAGCTTTCAGGGGGCAGGAGCTTTCTTT
J gene: TRBJ1-1; V gene: TRBV28; clone size: few; D gene: .; CDR3 protein: CASSLRQGPEAFF; CDR3 DNA: TGTGCCAGCAGTTTACGGCAGGGGCCTGAAGCTTTCTTT
J gene: TRBJ2-7; V gene: TRBV6-5; clone size: .; D gene: .; CDR3 protein: CASSPTFRTEQYF; CDR3 DNA: TGTGCCAGCAGTCCGACCTTTAGAACCGAGCAGTACTTC
J gene: TRBJ2-3; V gene: TRBV7-2; clone size: once; D gene: TRBD2; CDR3 protein: CASSVGSSGGGRYF; CDR3 DNA: TGTGCCAGCAGCGTAGGGTCTAGCGGGGGGGGTAGGTATTTT
J gene: TRBJ2-3; V gene: TRBV12-2; clone size: .; D gene: .; CDR3 protein: CASRPSGRGEGTDTQYF; CDR3 DNA: TGTGCAAGTCGCCCTAGCGGGAGAGGCGAAGGTACAGATACGCAGTATTTT
J gene: TRBJ2-3; V gene: TRBV5-6; clone size: .; D gene: TRBD2; CDR3 protein: CASSGNTGRGDTQYF; CDR3 DNA: TGTGCCAGCAGCGGGAATACGGGGAGGGGAGATACGCAGTATTTT
J gene: TRBJ1-1; V gene: TRBV6-6; clone size: .; D gene: .; CDR3 protein: CASSYIFRAVNTEAFF; CDR3 DNA: TGTGCCAGCAGTTACATTTTTCGGGCCGTCAACACTGAAGCTTTCTTT
J gene: TRBJ1-3; V gene: TRBV7-8; clone size: .; D gene: TRBD1; CDR3 protein: CASSLTRGSGNTIYF; CDR3 DNA: TGTGCCAGCAGCTTAACCAGGGGGTCTGGAAACACCATATATTTT
J gene: TRBJ2-2; V gene: TRBV27; clone size: .; D gene: TRBD2; CDR3 protein: CASSPLAGVAGELFF; CDR3 DNA: TGTGCCAGCAGCCCTCTAGCGGGAGTGGCCGGGGAGCTGTTTTTT
J gene: TRBJ1-1; V gene: TRBV30; clone size: few; D gene: .; CDR3 protein: CAWARSWNTEAFF; CDR3 DNA: TGTGCCTGGGCCCGGAGTTGGAACACTGAAGCTTTCTTT
J gene: TRBJ1-6; V gene: TRBV19; clone size: .; D gene: .; CDR3 protein: CASSRKSANGARSYNSPLHF; CDR3 DNA: TGTGCCAGTAGCAGAAAATCCGCCAACGGGGCCCGCTCCTATAATTCACCCCTCCACTTT
J gene: TRBJ1-1; V gene: TRBV15; clone size: .; D gene: TRBD1; CDR3 protein: CATSRDRETGDTEAFF; CDR3 DNA: TGTGCCACCAGCAGAGATCGCGAGACAGGGGACACTGAAGCTTTCTTT
J gene: TRBJ2-1; V gene: TRBV7-9; clone size: once; D gene: TRBD1; CDR3 protein: CASSSQNPGQVKEQFF; CDR3 DNA: TGTGCCAGCAGCTCGCAAAATCCGGGACAGGTAAAGGAGCAGTTCTTC
J gene: TRBJ2-7; V gene: TRBV6-1; clone size: few; D gene: TRBD2; CDR3 protein: CASRLAGRNYEQYF; CDR3 DNA: TGTGCCAGCAGACTAGCGGGAAGAAACTACGAGCAGTACTTC